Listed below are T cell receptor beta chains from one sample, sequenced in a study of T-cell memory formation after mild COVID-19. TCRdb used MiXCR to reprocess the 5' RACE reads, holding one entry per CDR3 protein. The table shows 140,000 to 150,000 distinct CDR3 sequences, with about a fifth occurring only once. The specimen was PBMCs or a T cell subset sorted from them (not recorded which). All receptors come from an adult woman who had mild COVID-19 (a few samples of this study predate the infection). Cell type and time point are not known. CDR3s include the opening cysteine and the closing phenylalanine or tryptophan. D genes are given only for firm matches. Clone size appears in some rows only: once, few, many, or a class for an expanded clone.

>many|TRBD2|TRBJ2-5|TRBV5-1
TGCGCCAGCAGCGCAGCCGGGGGACTACAAGAGACCCAGTACTTC
CASSAAGGLQETQYF
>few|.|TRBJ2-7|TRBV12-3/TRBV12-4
TGTGCCAGCAGTCCTGGGAGCGGTTCCTACGAGCAGTACTTC
CASSPGSGSYEQYF
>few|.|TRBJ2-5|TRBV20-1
TGCAGTGCTAGAGCACCAGCCCAAGAGACCCAGTACTTC
CSARAPAQETQYF
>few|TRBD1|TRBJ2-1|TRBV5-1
TGCGCCAGCAGCTTCACAGGGGTGAGGTCCAATGAGCAGTTCTTC
CASSFTGVRSNEQFF
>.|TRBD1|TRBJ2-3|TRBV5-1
TGCGCCAGCAGCTTGGCGCAGGGGGAAGCAGATACGCAGTATTTT
CASSLAQGEADTQYF
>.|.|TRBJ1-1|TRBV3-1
TGTGCCAGCAGCCAAGGGGTCCCAGGGTTGAACACTGAAGCTTTCTTT
CASSQGVPGLNTEAFF
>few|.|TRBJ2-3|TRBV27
TGTGCCAGCAGTTACCGACCGACAGATACGCAGTATTTT
CASSYRPTDTQYF
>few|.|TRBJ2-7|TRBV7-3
TGTGCCAGCAGTGAGGGGCCTACCTACGAGCAGTACTTC
CASSEGPTYEQYF
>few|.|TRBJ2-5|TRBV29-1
TGCAGCGTTGATTGGCAGGGGTTTGGGGAGACCCAGTACTTC
CSVDWQGFGETQYF
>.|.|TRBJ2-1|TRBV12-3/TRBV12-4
TGTGCCATCCTCCTCGGGGGAGGCAATGAGCAGTTCTTC
CAILLGGGNEQFF
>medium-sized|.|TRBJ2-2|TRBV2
TGTGCCAGCACTAACGAGGCCCCTAGGCCCACCGGGGAGCTGTTTTTT
CASTNEAPRPTGELFF
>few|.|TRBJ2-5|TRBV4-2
TGTGCCAGCAGCCAAGGGGGCGGGCGGGTCCAAGAGACCCAGTACTTC
CASSQGGGRVQETQYF
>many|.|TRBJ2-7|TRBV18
TGTGCCAGCTCACCAGATTACGAGCAGTACTTC
CASSPDYEQYF
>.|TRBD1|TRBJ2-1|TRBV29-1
TGCAGCGTTGCCCTGACAGGGGGTACCTACAATGAGCAGTTCTTC
CSVALTGGTYNEQFF
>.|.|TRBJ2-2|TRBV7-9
TGTGCCAGCCTTCGACGGGACCTGAACACCGGGGAGCTGTTTTTT
CASLRRDLNTGELFF
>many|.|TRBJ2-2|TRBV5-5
TGTGCCAGCAGCCCTCAGGCGGCCACCGGGGAGCTGTTTTTT
CASSPQAATGELFF
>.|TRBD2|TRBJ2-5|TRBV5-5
TGTGCCAGCAGCTTAGAACCGCTAGCGGCGATACACCCACAAGAGACCCAGTACTTC
CASSLEPLAAIHPQETQYF
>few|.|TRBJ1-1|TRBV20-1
TGCAGTGCTAGAGTGCGGGGCAAGGCTGAAGCTTTCTTT
CSARVRGKAEAFF
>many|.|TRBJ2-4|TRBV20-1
TGCAGTGCCCCAGCGACAGCCAAAAACATTCAGTACTTC
CSAPATAKNIQYF
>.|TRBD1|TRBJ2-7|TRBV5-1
TGCGCCAGCAGCATCGGGACAGGACTGACCTACGAGCAGTACTTC
CASSIGTGLTYEQYF
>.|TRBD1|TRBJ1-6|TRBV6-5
TGTGCCAGCAGTTACTCGTTACAGGGGGTCAATTCACCCCTCCACTTT
CASSYSLQGVNSPLHF
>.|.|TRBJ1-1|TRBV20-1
TGCAGTGCTAGAAGGGCCGGGAACACTGAAGCTTTCTTT
CSARRAGNTEAFF
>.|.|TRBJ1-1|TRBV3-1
TGTGCCAGCAGCCATCAAACACGGGGCAGAGGGAACACTGAAGCTTTCTTT
CASSHQTRGRGNTEAFF
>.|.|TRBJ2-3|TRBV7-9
TGTGCCAGCAGCCAGGGCGCGGAGGGGAGCACAGATACGCAGTATTTT
CASSQGAEGSTDTQYF
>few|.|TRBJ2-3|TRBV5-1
TGCGCCAGCAGCCCCGGACTATGGGAGGTGACAGATACGCAGTATTTT
CASSPGLWEVTDTQYF
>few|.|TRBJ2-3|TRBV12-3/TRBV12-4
TGTGCCAGCAGACTTAACGGAGGTACGGATACGCAGTATTTT
CASRLNGGTDTQYF
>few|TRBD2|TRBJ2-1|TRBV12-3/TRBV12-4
TGTGCCAGCAGTTTAAGCAAGGGCGTAAGGCGGGGGGCATCCTACAATGAGCAGTTCTTC
CASSLSKGVRRGASYNEQFF
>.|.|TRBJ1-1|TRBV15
TGTGCCACCAGCAGAGATCCCAGCGGGGGGCACGGGGCTTTCTTT
CATSRDPSGGHGAFF
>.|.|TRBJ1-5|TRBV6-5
TGTGCCAGCAGTTACTCCTCGACGAGGATCAGCGCCCAGCATTTT
CASSYSSTRISAQHF
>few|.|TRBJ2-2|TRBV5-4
TGTGCCAGCAGCTTGGAAAGAAGAGGACAGGAGCTGTTTTTT
CASSLERRGQELFF
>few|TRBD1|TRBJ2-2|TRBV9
TGTGCCAGCAGCGTGACAGGGGACCCCACCGGGGAGCTGTTTTTT
CASSVTGDPTGELFF
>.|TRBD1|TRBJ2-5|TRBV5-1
TGCGCCACCAACCTCGGGACAGTACAAGAGACCCAGTACTTC
CATNLGTVQETQYF